One sample yielded the 7 T cell receptor beta chains listed below, sequenced in a study of shared clonotypes between healthy human individuals. Naive CD8 cells comprised CD45RO-negative, CCR7-positively selected cells, excluding terminally differentiated effector memory CD45RA+ cells. Assay: immunoSEQ multiplex PCR; the TCRdb copy retains only in-frame clones and omits some. Of some 1,900,000 clones detected, just under 95% appear once; the ten largest clones hold 0.9% to 1.5%. Sequences were obtained from naive CD8+ T cells sorted from blood. The receptor set was obtained from a man aged 18 to 30 in good health.

The V gene is TRBV29-1, the J gene TRBJ2-5; TRBD1 matches at 9 bases. The germline V gene encodes CDR1 SQVTM and CDR2 ANQGSEA. The V gene end was trimmed by 6 bases and the J gene end by 3 bases; junction bases not matched to a gene: 11. The CDR3 sequence is 15 residues long. The CDR3 here is CSVGALDRGEETQYF. CDR3 DNA: TGCAGCGTGGGGGCCCTTGACAGGGGGGAAGAGACCCAGTACTTC. The full variable domain, rest sourced from reference TRBV29-1 and TRBJ2-5, is SAVISQKPSRDICQRGTSLTIQCQVDSQVTMMFWYRQQPGQSLTLIATANQGSEATYESGFVIDKFPISRPNLTFSTLTVSNMSPEDSSIYLCSVGALDRGEETQYFGPGTRLLVL.

This clone showed up just once. The rearrangement joins TRBV6-5 to TRBJ2-7; D possibly uses TRBD1 or TRBD2 (5 bases each). The CDR3 length is 13 residues. Per germline, CDR1 MNHEY and CDR2 SVGAGI. Trimming took 9 bases from V and 3 from J, leaving 15 bases between them. This chain's CDR3 is CASRLGRDYEQYF. The CDR3, as DNA: TGTGCCAGTCGATTGGGACGCGACTACGAGCAGTACTTC.

The CDR3 loop is CASSHAGTQYF. CDR3 in DNA: TGTGCCAGCAGCCACGCGGGTACGCAGTATTTT. The rearrangement links TRBV25-1 to TRBJ2-3, with a tentative D call TRBD2 (5 bases). Germline CDR1 is MGHDK and CDR2 is SYGVNS. V shed 6 bases and J shed 8 bases, with 9 bases lying between them. The CDR3 runs to 11 residues.

The genes are TRBV4-1 and TRBJ2-5; D unresolved. V was shortened by 0 bases and J by 6 bases, with 5 bases between the two germline ends. The V gene's germline CDR1 is MGHRA and CDR2 YSYEKL. This CDR3 comprises 12 residues. The CDR3 nucleotides read TGCGCCAGCAGCCAAGAAGGGAAGACCCAGTACTTC. Translated, it gives CASSQEGKTQYF.

About this clone: Other DNA sequences in this sample translate to the same CDR3. The gene calls are TRBV5-4 and TRBJ2-5; TRBD1 is a possible D gene (5 bases). V was cut by 2 bases and J by 4 bases, with 9 bases left in between. The CDR3 is 13 amino acids. Germline CDR1 reads SGHNT; CDR2 reads YYREEE (reference sequence). CDR3 amino acids: CASSFTGGETQYF. In DNA, the CDR3 is TGTGCCAGCAGCTTTACAGGCGGAGAGACCCAGTACTTC.

The chain is built from TRBV29-1 and TRBJ2-1, with D perhaps TRBD2 (5 bases). The CDR3 spans 16 residues. The V gene's germline CDR1 is SQVTM and CDR2 ANQGSEA. Trimming took off 6 bases at V and 4 bases at J, with 22 bases between the two ends. CDR3 in DNA: TGCAGCGTAGACGGGATGCAGGAGGTTTTTTACAATGAGCAGTTCTTC. This encodes CSVDGMQEVFYNEQFF.

The genes are TRBV6-5 and TRBJ2-2, with 7 bases lining up with TRBD2. Germline V gene data show CDR1 as MNHEY and CDR2 as SVGAGI. There are 15 residues in the CDR3. V dropped 6 bases and J dropped 3; count of bases not matched to a gene: 7. CDR3 DNA: TGTGCCAGCAGGGGTGAGGGAGGGGACACCGGGGAGCTGTTTTTT. Translating gives CASRGEGGDTGELFF.